These 29 T cell receptor beta chains were all obtained from the same sample, sequenced in a study of CD8 T cells in Susac syndrome. When the RNA was reverse transcribed, random hexamers were used with an input of about 0.45 to 1 ug. TCRdb processed the immunoSEQ multiplex PCR reads anew with MiXCR; each CDR3 protein has one entry. The table has 95,000 to 150,000 distinct CDR3 sequences, around 94% seen once; the top ten hold 0.085% to 0.09%. Sequencing was done on a sample of CD4+ T cells from PBMCs. Every receptor here comes from a human donor in good health.

DNA for the CDR3: TGTGCCTGGAGTGTACGTGGCGGGAACTACAATGAGCAGTTCTTC. Its translation: CAWSVRGGNYNEQFF. The chain links TRBV30 to TRBJ2-1; possible D gene TRBD2, 6 bases. Per the germline V gene, CDR1 is GTSNPN and CDR2 is SVGIG (reference sequence). The CDR3 is 15 residues long. The V and J ends lost 0 bases and 3 bases respectively, with 12 bases between them.

The chain links TRBV5-1 to TRBJ2-1, with D unresolved. Trimming pared 2 bases from V and 9 bases from J, leaving 12 bases between. CDR1 is SGHRS and CDR2 is YFSETQ in the germline V gene. This CDR3 comprises 13 residues. The chain's CDR3 is CASSLKGNGEQFF. CDR3 in DNA: TGCGCCAGCAGCTTAAAGGGAAACGGTGAGCAGTTCTTC.

The rearrangement uses TRBV19 and TRBJ1-5, with D perhaps TRBD1 (6 bases). The V gene's germline CDR1 is LNHDA and CDR2 SQIVND (reference sequence). V gave up 7 bases and J gave up 5 bases, with 12 bases separating them. The CDR3 runs to 13 residues. CDR3 DNA sequence: TGTGCCAGTAAATGGGGGGGCGATCAGCCCCAGCATTTT. It yields the protein CASKWGGDQPQHF.

In DNA form, the CDR3 reads TGTGCCAGCAGCTTAGTGTTGGGCGAGCAGTACTTC. It encodes CASSLVLGEQYF. The chain has TRBV11-2 and TRBJ2-7, with unresolved D. Trimming pared 1 base from V and 6 bases from J, leaving 7 bases between. The CDR3 loop spans 12 amino acids. The germline gives CDR1 SGHAT, CDR2 FQNNGV.

J is TRBJ1-1 and V is TRBV11-2; 8 bases agree with TRBD1. Germline CDR1 and CDR2: SGHAT and FQNNGV. This CDR3 contains 15 residues. Trimming cost V 1 base and J 5 bases; bases outside gene matches: 6. The CDR3 protein is CASSLAATGVTEAFF. CDR3 nucleotides: TGTGCCAGCAGCTTAGCAGCGACAGGGGTTACTGAAGCTTTCTTT.

V usage is TRBV5-6 and J usage is TRBJ1-1; TRBD1 is a possible D gene (6 bases). V was shortened by 4 bases and J by 0 bases, with 13 bases between the two germline ends. This CDR3 comprises 15 residues. The germline V gene has CDR1 SGHDT and CDR2 YYEEEE. The CDR3 sequence is CASSAGQKVNTEAFF. DNA of the CDR3: TGTGCCAGCAGCGCTGGACAGAAAGTGAACACTGAAGCTTTCTTT.

The chain recombines TRBV3-1 with TRBJ2-1; TRBD1 matches 8 bases. This CDR3 comprises 15 residues. The V and J ends lost 1 base and 4 bases, in that order; junction bases with no gene match: 3. Germline-derived CDR1 and CDR2 are LGHDT and YNNKEL (reference sequence). In DNA, the CDR3 is TGTGCCAGCAGCCAAGGACAGGGGCAGTACAATGAGCAGTTCTTC. As protein: CASSQGQGQYNEQFF.

The rearrangement joins TRBV5-1 to TRBJ1-1, with a tentative D call TRBD1 (6 bases). Looked up from germline, CDR1 is SGHRS and CDR2 is YFSETQ. The CDR3 contains 15 residues. V was clipped by 4 bases and J by 3 bases, with 16 bases between them. This CDR3 reads CASSQIRTVDTEAFF. The CDR3 DNA is TGCGCCAGCAGCCAGATAAGGACAGTAGACACTGAAGCTTTCTTT.

In this sample, this clonotype turned up once. The V call is TRBV5-1, the J call TRBJ2-1; TRBD2 might be the D (6 bases). The V end lost 3 bases, the J end lost 6 bases, and 13 bases lay between the germline ends. The CDR3 consists of 14 residues. CDR1 SGHRS and CDR2 YFSETQ come from the germline V gene. The CDR3 reads CASSSGTPSNEQFF. The CDR3 bases are TGCGCCAGCAGCTCGGGGACTCCCTCCAATGAGCAGTTCTTC.

V gene TRBV6-2 or TRBV6-3 combines with J gene TRBJ2-3; maybe TRBD2 (7 bases). The CDR3 runs to 15 residues. Trimming left V 4 bases short and J 6 bases short, with 17 bases between. Germline assignment: CDR1 MNHEY and CDR2 SVGEGT. For the CDR3, the DNA is TGTGCCAGCAGTTCTCGTGCGGAGGGGGGGGATACGCAGTATTTT. Translating it yields CASSSRAEGGDTQYF.

The chain is built from TRBV18 and TRBJ1-1, with D perhaps TRBD1 (5 bases). This CDR3 has 15 residues. Germline loops: CDR1 KGHSH, CDR2 LQKENI. Trimming stripped 4 bases from V and 3 bases from J, with 15 bases between. In nucleotides, the CDR3 is TGTGCCAGCTCACGGGCGCCGGGGGTCGACACTGAAGCTTTCTTT. This codes for CASSRAPGVDTEAFF.

This clonotype was picked up one time. The chain uses TRBV6-2 or TRBV6-3 and TRBJ2-7; TRBD1 is a possible D gene (6 bases). Germline lookup yields CDR1 MNHEY and CDR2 SVGEGT. CDR3 length: 13 residues. Trimming pared 7 bases from V and 3 bases from J, leaving 13 bases between. CDR3 sequence (DNA): TGTGCCAGCAATAGGGACACCTACTACGAGCAGTACTTC. This encodes CASNRDTYYEQYF.

The V call is TRBV3-1, the J call TRBJ2-7, with 7 bases aligning to TRBD2. The CDR3 contains 15 residues. The ends lost 0 bases at V and 4 bases at J; junction bases unmatched: 6. From germline, CDR1 is LGHDT and CDR2 YNNKEL (reference sequence). The CDR3 DNA follows: TGTGCCAGCAGCCAAGACCCGGGACTACTTTACGAGCAGTACTTC. It encodes CASSQDPGLLYEQYF.

This clonotype was seen just once. This chain joins TRBV5-1 and TRBJ2-3, with 9 bases fitting TRBD2. The CDR3 is 14 residues long. The V gene end was trimmed by 2 bases and the J gene end by 4 bases; junction bases not matched to a gene: 2. CDR1 is SGHRS and CDR2 is YFSETQ in the germline V gene. The CDR3: CASSFSGSPDTQYF. CDR3 bases: TGCGCCAGCAGCTTTAGCGGGAGTCCAGATACGCAGTATTTT.

The chain employs TRBV12-3 or TRBV12-4 and TRBJ2-2, with 8 nucleotides matching TRBD2. The CDR3 consists of 13 residues. With V trimmed by 6 bases and J by 6 bases, 3 bases remained unmatched. CDR3 bases: TGTGCCAGCAGGGTGCGGGAGGCCGGGGAGCTGTTTTTT. It codes for CASRVREAGELFF.

The chain links TRBV2 to TRBJ1-1; D ambiguous. Deletions cut 4 bases from V and 2 bases from J, with 5 bases between. The CDR3 length is 12 residues. The V gene's germline CDR1 is SNHLY and CDR2 FYNNEI. Here the CDR3 reads CASSVINTEAFF. CDR3 bases: TGTGCCAGCAGTGTGATAAACACTGAAGCTTTCTTT.

The V and J genes are TRBV7-2 and TRBJ1-1; D remains ambiguous. V was cut by 1 base and J by 0 bases, with 15 bases left in between. The CDR3 is 17 amino acids. Germline lookup yields CDR1 SGHTA and CDR2 FQGNSA. This chain's CDR3 is CASSLGFRFTMNTEAFF. CDR3 coding DNA: TGTGCCAGCAGCTTAGGTTTCAGATTTACCATGAACACTGAAGCTTTCTTT.

This clonotype has only one observation. The chain combines TRBV13 with TRBJ1-1; perhaps TRBD1 as D (5 bases). CDR3 length: 12 residues. Looked up from germline, CDR1 is PRHDT and CDR2 is FYEKMQ (reference sequence). V was trimmed by 6 bases and J by 8 bases, leaving 13 bases between them. CDR3 sequence: CASRSSRGEAFF. CDR3 DNA sequence: TGTGCCAGCAGGTCTTCGCGGGGGGAAGCTTTCTTT. The complete variable domain, with remaining parts taken from reference TRBV13 and TRBJ1-1, reads AAGVIQSPRHLIKEKRETATLKCYPIPRHDTVYWYQQGPGQDPQFLISFYEKMQSDKGSIPDRFSAQQFSDYHSELNMSSLELGDSALYFCASRSSRGEAFFGQGTRLTVV.

This clonotype was seen a single time. This rearrangement joins TRBV11-2 to TRBJ1-1, with D maybe TRBD1 (6 bases). Germline V CDR1 and CDR2: SGHAT, FQNNGV. V lost 0 bases to trimming and J lost 1 base, with 9 bases between them. The length of the CDR3 is 15 residues. DNA of the CDR3: TGTGCCAGCAGCTTAGAAGGACAGTCGAACACTGAAGCTTTCTTT. Translation: CASSLEGQSNTEAFF.

The chain carries TRBV10-2 and TRBJ1-2; D remains unclear. Germline V CDR1 and CDR2: WSHSY, SAAADI. V was clipped by 9 bases and J by 5 bases, with 16 bases between them. The CDR3 covers 13 residues. The DNA of the CDR3 is TGCGCCAGTAGAATTCAGGATGGGTATGGCTACACCTTC. Translated, it gives CASRIQDGYGYTF.

The V gene is TRBV29-1, the J gene TRBJ1-5; 9 nucleotides line up with TRBD1. J was trimmed by 5 bases and V by 5 bases; bases with no gene match: 7. This CDR3 has 14 residues. Germline V CDR1 and CDR2: SQVTM, ANQGSEA. CDR3 DNA sequence: TGCAGCGTTATCGACAGGGGGGTAGATCAGCCCCAGCATTTT. It codes for CSVIDRGVDQPQHF.

This clonotype was seen once. The chain joins TRBV5-1 to TRBJ2-7, with 9 positions matching TRBD1. CDR1 is SGHRS, CDR2 YFSETQ, per germline. V lost 5 bases, J lost 5 bases, and 8 bases stayed unmatched. This CDR3 region has 14 residues. CDR3 bases: TGCGCCAGCAGAACCGGGACAGGGAGCGACGAGCAGTACTTC. It codes for CASRTGTGSDEQYF. The full variable domain, in which reference TRBV5-1 and TRBJ2-7 provide the parts outside the CDR3, is KAGVTQTPRYLIKTRGQQVTLSCSPISGHRSVSWYQQTPGQGLQFLFEYFSETQRNKGNFPGRFSGRQFSNSRSEMNVSTLELGDSALYLCASRTGTGSDEQYFGPGTRLTVT.

This clonotype was seen a single time. V gene TRBV4-2 combines with J gene TRBJ2-1, with a tentative D call TRBD1 (5 bases). V lost 4 bases and J 6 bases, leaving 13 bases between the germline ends. In germline, CDR1 is LGHNA, CDR2 YNFKEQ. This CDR3 spans 14 amino acids. CDR3 sequence reads: CASSLPNQGNEQFF. The CDR3 nucleotides read TGTGCCAGCAGCCTCCCAAACCAGGGCAATGAGCAGTTCTTC.

The chain couples TRBV29-1 to TRBJ2-1; 7 nucleotides match TRBD2. The CDR3 runs 13 residues. Looked up from germline, CDR1 is SQVTM and CDR2 is ANQGSEA. V was pared by 3 bases and J by 8 bases, with 7 bases of the junction left unmatched. The CDR3 is CSVDGLGMDEQFF. The CDR3, as DNA: TGCAGCGTTGACGGACTAGGTATGGATGAGCAGTTCTTC.

The rearrangement joins TRBV19 to TRBJ2-1, with 7 positions matching TRBD1. This CDR3 comprises 15 residues. The V segment lost 6 bases and the J segment 5 bases; nucleotides outside the gene matches: 10. Looked up from germline, CDR1 is LNHDA and CDR2 is SQIVND (reference sequence). The CDR3 sequence: CASRPLTTGNNEQFF. In DNA form, the CDR3 reads TGTGCCAGTAGGCCGTTGACGACAGGGAACAATGAGCAGTTCTTC.

The gene calls are TRBV2 and TRBJ1-4; D not resolved. CDR3 size: 13 residues. Germline CDR1 is SNHLY and CDR2 is FYNNEI. Trimming took off 5 bases at V and 8 bases at J, with 12 bases between the two ends. CDR3 nucleotides: TGTGCCAGCAGTCAAGAGGATGGGGAAAAACTGTTTTTT. Amino acids: CASSQEDGEKLFF.

The rearrangement uses TRBV5-1 and TRBJ2-2; tentatively, D is TRBD2 (6 bases). V was clipped by 2 bases and J by 6 bases, with 11 bases between them. This CDR3 region has 14 residues. Germline CDR1 reads SGHRS; CDR2 reads YFSETQ. CDR3 coding DNA: TGCGCCAGCAGCTTCCGGGACTCTTCCGGGGAGCTGTTTTTT. Its protein product is CASSFRDSSGELFF.

The gene calls are TRBV9 and TRBJ1-1; 12 bases are a match to TRBD1. V gave up 4 bases and J gave up 11 bases; unmatched junction bases: 6. Germline values: CDR1 SGDLS, CDR2 YYNGEE. The CDR3 has 13 residues. This CDR3 is CASSLGTGGSAFF. In DNA form, the CDR3 reads TGTGCCAGCAGCCTTGGGACAGGGGGCTCGGCTTTCTTT.

This clonotype was seen once. This chain connects TRBV6-2 or TRBV6-3 to TRBJ2-5; 7 bases align to TRBD2. CDR1 is MNHEY and CDR2 is SVGEGT in the germline V gene. Trimming removed 3 bases from V and 2 bases from J; junction bases left unmatched: 6. The CDR3 extends over 15 amino acids. CDR3 sequence reads: CASSYGGRDQETQYF. In DNA, the CDR3 is TGTGCCAGCAGTTATGGCGGGAGAGATCAAGAGACCCAGTACTTC.